This is a list of T cell receptor beta chains from one sample in a study of blood T cell repertoires in COVID-19. TCRdb keeps only in-frame clones here, not all; method: immunoSEQ multiplex PCR. The table lists over 200,000 clones, approximately 91% of them singletons, with roughly 2.7% in the top ten. Sequenced material: peripheral blood. The source is a person aged 18-35 years with COVID-19, enrolled during active disease. The CDR3 runs from the conserved cysteine through the conserved F or W. Each record gives: J gene, V gene, CDR3 protein.

TRBJ1-2,TRBV5-1,CASSETAGSALYGYTF
TRBJ1-5,TRBV19,CASSIVAGNQPQHF
TRBJ2-1,TRBV11-2,CASSLDLVTVEQFF
TRBJ1-5,TRBV6-1,CASSDSGSQPQHF
TRBJ2-7,TRBV9,CASSPPGGDYEQYF
TRBJ2-7,TRBV11-2,CASSLGGYWANYEQYF
TRBJ2-1,TRBV2,CATRRGNEQFF
TRBJ2-7,TRBV2,CASCGEEEREGGYEQYF
TRBJ1-6,TRBV9,CASGSGLSNSPLHF
TRBJ2-2,TRBV19,CASSKTRTSARWDGELFF
TRBJ2-1,TRBV9,CASSVEVSGVGTSGSNEQFF
TRBJ2-2,TRBV13,CASSRPAGERTGELFF
TRBJ2-7,TRBV24-1,CATSDQDSYEQYF
TRBJ2-1,TRBV7-9,CASSLAQAFNEQFF
TRBJ2-7,TRBV21-1,CASRFRTGRGSSYEQYF
TRBJ2-3,TRBV5-4,CASSLASGRFTDTQYF
TRBJ2-3,TRBV19,CASSKTSGSIDTQYF
TRBJ2-7,TRBV28,CASSAGQGSHEQYF
TRBJ1-4,TRBV5-4,CASSSQGPGEKLFF
TRBJ2-2,TRBV29-1,CSGRTGTGELFF
TRBJ2-5,TRBV29-1,CSAPGLGAEETQYF
TRBJ1-2,TRBV6-5,CASRDAGYGYTF
TRBJ2-1,TRBV25-1,CASSEQAGRTYNEQFF
TRBJ2-1,TRBV9,CASSPNRVDYYNEQFF
TRBJ2-7,TRBV5-4,CASSLGPGEQYF
TRBJ2-1,TRBV18,CASSPPGDEQFF
TRBJ2-7,TRBV5-4,CASSSQTGTYEQYF
TRBJ2-5,TRBV24-1,CATSDLWQREAPPVQETQYF
TRBJ1-5,TRBV15,CATSDDRVMDQPQHF
TRBJ1-5,TRBV9,CASSGGDPQPQHF